Given below is one T cell receptor beta chain in context. Seattle patients were enrolled while actively infected and followed longitudinally. As handled by the study authors: Amplified reference gene primers provided the basis for estimating nucleated cell counts. TCRdb's copy holds only in-frame clones and misses some; the assay was immunoSEQ multiplex PCR. The V and J calls and clone size are taken from that table; D and trimming were inferred from the DNA. The sample records over 90,000 clones, around 90% being singletons. These data are taken from a study of blood T cell repertoires in COVID-19. Whole-study context: The cDNA or gDNA used as material had been derived from T cells, B-cell-depleted T cells, or PBMCs.

The CDR3 totals 14 residues. Trimming took off 4 bases at V and 9 bases at J, with 16 bases between the two ends. CDR1 and CDR2 from the germline V gene are MNHEY and SMNVEV (reference sequence). The rearrangement joins TRBV27 to TRBJ1-5, with TRBD1 as a possible D gene (5 bases). The material sequenced was peripheral blood. The TCR comes from a woman in her fifties or sixties with COVID-19, enrolled during active disease. The CDR3 is CASSSLPRGTPQHF. The CDR3 nucleotides read TGTGCCAGCAGTTCCCTGCCTCGGGGGACGCCCCAGCATTTT.